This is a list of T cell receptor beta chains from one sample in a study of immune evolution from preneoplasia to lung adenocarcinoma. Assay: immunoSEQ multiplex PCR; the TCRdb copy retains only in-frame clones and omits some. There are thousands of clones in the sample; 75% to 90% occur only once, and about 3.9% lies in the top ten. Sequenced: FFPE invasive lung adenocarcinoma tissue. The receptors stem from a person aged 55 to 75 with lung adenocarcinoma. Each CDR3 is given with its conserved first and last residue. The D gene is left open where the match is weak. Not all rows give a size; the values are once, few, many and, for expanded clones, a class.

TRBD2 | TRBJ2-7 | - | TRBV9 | CASSAQGGLAHEQYF | TGTGCCAGCAGCGCCCAGGGGGGACTAGCCCACGAGCAGTACTTC
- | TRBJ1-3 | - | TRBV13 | CASSSRQRNTIYF | TGTGCCAGCAGCTCCCGACAGCGAAACACCATATATTTT
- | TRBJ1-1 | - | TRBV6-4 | CASPHGQQNTEAFF | TGTGCCAGCCCCCACGGACAGCAAAACACTGAAGCTTTCTTT
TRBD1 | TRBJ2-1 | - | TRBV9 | CASSEGTGLYNEQFF | TGTGCCAGCAGCGAGGGGACAGGGCTCTACAATGAGCAGTTCTTC
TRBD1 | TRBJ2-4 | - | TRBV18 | CASSPGQGSYIQYF | TGTGCCAGCTCGCCGGGACAGGGGTCATACATTCAGTACTTC
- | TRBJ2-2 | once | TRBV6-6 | CASSPKTGELFF | TGTGCCAGCAGCCCCAAAACCGGGGAGCTGTTTTTT
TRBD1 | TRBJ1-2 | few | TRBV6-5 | CASSYTQQGRYGYTF | TGTGCCAGCAGTTACACCCAACAGGGGCGATATGGCTACACCTTC
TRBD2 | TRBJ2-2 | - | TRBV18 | CASSPGLAGTGELFF | TGTGCCAGCTCACCCGGCCTAGCGGGCACCGGGGAGCTGTTTTTT
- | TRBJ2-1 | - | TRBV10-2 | CASSVRVNNEQFF | TGCGCCAGCAGTGTGAGAGTAAACAATGAGCAGTTCTTC
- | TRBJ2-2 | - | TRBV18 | CASSPLISSTGELFF | TGTGCCAGCTCACCACTGATCAGTTCCACCGGGGAGCTGTTTTTT
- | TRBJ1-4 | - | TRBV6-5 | CASRQHATNEKLFF | TGTGCCAGCAGACAGCACGCAACTAATGAAAAACTGTTTTTT
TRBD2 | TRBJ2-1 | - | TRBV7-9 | CASSPLGGRAFYNEQFF | TGTGCCAGCAGCCCCTTAGGAGGGAGGGCCTTTTACAATGAGCAGTTCTTC
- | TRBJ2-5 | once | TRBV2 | CASGREQETQYF | TGTGCCAGCGGTCGAGAGCAAGAGACCCAGTACTTC
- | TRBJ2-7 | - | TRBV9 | CASSAQGAYEQYF | TGTGCCAGCAGCGCTCAGGGCGCCTACGAGCAGTACTTC
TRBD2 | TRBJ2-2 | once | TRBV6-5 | CASRRRERTGELFF | TGTGCCAGTCGTCGGCGGGAGAGGACCGGGGAGCTGTTTTTT
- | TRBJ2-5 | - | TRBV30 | CAWGKTGAVKTQYF | TGTGCCTGGGGCAAGACGGGGGCCGTGAAGACCCAGTACTTC
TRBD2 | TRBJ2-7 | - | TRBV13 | CASSLRSLAGQYEQYF | TGTGCCAGCAGCTTACGGTCCCTAGCGGGACAATACGAGCAGTACTTC
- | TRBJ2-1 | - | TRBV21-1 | CASSKGKQGSGNEQFF | TGTGCCAGCAGCAAAGGGAAACAAGGGTCTGGAAATGAGCAGTTCTTC
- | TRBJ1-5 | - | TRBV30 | CAWSFGEGSNQPQHF | -
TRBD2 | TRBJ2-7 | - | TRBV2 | CASSERASGTSYEQYF | TGTGCCAGCAGTGAACGGGCTAGCGGAACTTCCTACGAGCAGTACTTC
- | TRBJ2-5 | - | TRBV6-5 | CASSFLGGDSQETQYF | TGTGCCAGCAGTTTCCTCGGCGGTGACAGCCAAGAGACCCAGTACTTC
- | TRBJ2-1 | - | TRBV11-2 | CASSWGGESSYNEQFF | TGTGCCAGCAGCTGGGGCGGAGAGAGCTCCTACAATGAGCAGTTCTTC
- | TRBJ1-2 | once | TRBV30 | CAWNWDRGRGGYTF | TGTGCCTGGAACTGGGACCGCGGGCGTGGTGGCTACACCTTC
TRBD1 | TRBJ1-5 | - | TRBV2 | CASNGQGINQPQHF | TGTGCCAGCAATGGACAGGGAATCAATCAGCCCCAGCATTTT
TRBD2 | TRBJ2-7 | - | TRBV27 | CASSPRTSGRASYEQYF | TGTGCCAGCAGTCCGAGGACTAGCGGGAGGGCCTCCTACGAGCAGTACTTC
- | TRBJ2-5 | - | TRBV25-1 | CASSPGFQETQYF | TGTGCCAGCAGCCCAGGGTTCCAAGAGACCCAGTACTTC
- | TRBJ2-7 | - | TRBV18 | CASSPSTGWYEQYF | TGTGCCAGCTCACCTTCTACGGGGTGGTACGAGCAGTACTTC
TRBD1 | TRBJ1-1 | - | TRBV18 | CASSADRATEAFF | TGTGCCAGCTCAGCGGACAGGGCCACTGAAGCTTTCTTT